This T cell receptor beta chain was captured by sequencing in a study of shared clonotypes between healthy human individuals. Study-level points and caveats: It was the few donors that limited the genetic and exposure-history diversity represented.

The CDR3 has 13 residues. Germline V CDR1 and CDR2: SGHRS, YFSETQ. Trimming pared 0 bases from V and 10 bases from J, leaving 13 bases between. This clone was seen a handful of times. Its cognate antigen is unknown. Per the original methods: Owing to the provision of junction-only sequences devoid of quality scores by immunoSEQ, filtering differed. Profiling relied on immunoSEQ multiplex PCR, and the TCRdb table lists in-frame clones only, not all of them. The DNA gave D and trimming, while V, J and clone size come from that table. There are hundreds of thousands of clones in the sample; over 65% occur only once, and over 10% lies in the top ten. The donor cohort consisted entirely of Caucasian adults residing in Nashville, Tennessee. Genomic DNA of unsorted samples came from around 84 million PBMCs.

The sample comprised PBMCs. This receptor was identified in a woman between 35 and 50 years old in good health. Some clones in this sample may be carry-over from other donors' samples. This rearrangement joins TRBV5-1 to TRBJ1-2; D unresolved. The CDR3 spells CASSLEVRSLYTF. The CDR3 coding sequence is TGCGCCAGCAGCTTGGAGGTCAGGAGTCTCTACACCTTC.